These 25 T cell receptor beta chains were all obtained from the same sample, sequenced in a study of radiotherapy plus CTLA-4 blockade in lung cancer. Sequenced by immunoSEQ multiplex PCR; TCRdb stores in-frame clones only, minus some. Of 60,000 or so clones in the sample, about three quarters were seen once. The sample consisted of peripheral blood, taken from a patient treated with radiotherapy plus ipilimumab. The source is a human donor with non-small cell lung cancer who had a partial response to radiotherapy plus ipilimumab.

This clone was detected once. This sequence joins TRBV5-1 and TRBJ2-3; possibly TRBD1 for D (6 bases). The CDR3 is made up of 13 amino acids. Germline assignment: CDR1 SGHRS and CDR2 YFSETQ. V lost 8 bases and J lost 4, with 14 bases in between. The CDR3 DNA follows: TGCGCCAGTATGAAAACAGGGTCAGATACGCAGTATTTT. This sequence encodes CASMKTGSDTQYF.

The chain has TRBV5-1 and TRBJ2-2; maybe TRBD1 (6 bases). V lost 9 bases, J lost 6 bases, and 18 bases lay in between. CDR1 and CDR2 (germline): SGHRS, YFSETQ. This CDR3 comprises 14 residues. CDR3 in amino acids: CATSDSISSGELFF. For the CDR3, the DNA is TGCGCCACCTCGGACAGTATTTCCTCCGGGGAGCTGTTTTTT. Using reference TRBV5-1 and TRBJ2-2 for the parts outside the CDR3, the full variable domain is KAGVTQTPRYLIKTRGQQVTLSCSPISGHRSVSWYQQTPGQGLQFLFEYFSETQRNKGNFPGRFSGRQFSNSRSEMNVSTLELGDSALYLCATSDSISSGELFFGEGSRLTVL.

This clone was seen more than once but under ten times. The genes are TRBV10-3 and TRBJ1-1, with D tentatively TRBD1 (5 bases). This CDR3 is 13 amino acids long. V gave up 6 bases and J gave up 1 base, with 9 bases separating them. Germline-derived CDR1 and CDR2 are ENHRY and SYGVKD. The CDR3 reads CAISPTGNTEAFF. The CDR3 DNA sequence: TGTGCCATCAGCCCTACAGGGAACACTGAAGCTTTCTTT.

The chain is built from TRBV7-9 and TRBJ1-1, with 7 nucleotides matching TRBD1. The junction had 7 bases not matched to a gene; V was cut back by 5 bases and J by 1 base. Germline values: CDR1 SEHNR, CDR2 FQNEAQ (reference sequence). The CDR3 sequence is 15 residues long. CDR3: CASSRQGTTNTEAFF. The DNA for the CDR3 is TGTGCCAGCAGCAGACAGGGCACGACGAACACTGAAGCTTTCTTT.

The chain couples TRBV5-4 to TRBJ2-3, with no clear D. Trimming removed 5 bases at V and 2 bases at J, with 9 bases between. The CDR3 has 13 amino acids. Per germline, CDR1 SGHNT and CDR2 YYREEE (reference sequence). As DNA, the CDR3 is TGTGCCAGCAGACCCGGGTTCACAGATACGCAGTATTTT. This sequence encodes CASRPGFTDTQYF.

The genes are TRBV6-6 and TRBJ2-2; 9 nucleotides match TRBD2. The CDR3 sequence is 14 residues long. Germline V gene data show CDR1 as MNHNY and CDR2 as SVGAGI (reference sequence). Germline trimming cut 11 bases from V and 7 bases from J; bases unmatched to any gene: 11. The chain's CDR3 is CAGSAGGPDGELFF. Written as DNA, the CDR3 is TGTGCCGGTAGCGCGGGGGGGCCGGACGGGGAGCTGTTTTTT.

The rearrangement uses TRBV9 and TRBJ1-2; no definite D call. Germline loops: CDR1 SGDLS, CDR2 YYNGEE. V gave up 0 bases and J gave up 0 bases, with 9 bases separating them. This CDR3 spans 15 amino acids. CDR3 sequence: CASSVGQATNYGYTF. CDR3 sequence (DNA): TGTGCCAGCAGCGTAGGGCAGGCCACTAACTATGGCTACACCTTC.

The V gene is TRBV5-6, the J gene TRBJ1-1, with 9 bases matching TRBD1. The trim removed 3 bases at V and 3 bases at J, leaving 9 bases unmatched. The CDR3 runs to 16 residues. Germline V gene lookup returns CDR1 SGHDT and CDR2 YYEEEE. The chain's CDR3 is CASSSTHRGRDTEAFF. The CDR3 DNA follows: TGTGCCAGCAGCTCAACCCACAGGGGGCGAGACACTGAAGCTTTCTTT.

The rearrangement joins TRBV10-1 to TRBJ1-2; 7 bases are a match to TRBD1. Trimming removed 0 bases from V and 2 bases from J; junction bases left unmatched: 3. The CDR3 spans 15 residues. Germline V gene sequence: CDR1 WNHNN, CDR2 SYGVQD (reference sequence). The CDR3 sequence is CASSESDRRNYGYTF. CDR3 sequence (DNA): TGCGCCAGCAGTGAGTCGGACAGGAGGAACTATGGCTACACCTTC.

The V and J genes are TRBV14 and TRBJ1-1, with D perhaps matching TRBD1 (6 bases). Germline CDR1 and CDR2: SGHDN and FVKESK. The germline V and J ends were trimmed by 4 bases and 5 bases, with 17 bases remaining between them. The CDR3 covers 15 residues. The CDR3 nucleotides are TGTGCCAGCAGCCCGCCGACAGGACAAGGGACTGAAGCTTTCTTT. Amino acid sequence: CASSPPTGQGTEAFF.

V and J are TRBV27 and TRBJ2-2, with 10 bases identical to TRBD1. The CDR3 has 16 amino acids. CDR1 is MNHEY, CDR2 SMNVEV, per germline (reference sequence). Trimming cost V 3 bases and J 7 bases; bases outside gene matches: 8. The CDR3 coding sequence is TGTGCCAGCAGTTTCTCCCGGGACAGGGGAAACGGGGAGCTGTTTTTT. Encoded protein: CASSFSRDRGNGELFF.

The rearrangement links TRBV5-1 to TRBJ1-1; 10 bases are a match to TRBD1. Losses at the gene ends were 4 bases for V and 1 base for J; bases not matched to a gene: 7. Germline CDR1 SGHRS, CDR2 YFSETQ. The CDR3 has 16 amino acids. Here the CDR3 reads CASSIRTGGGNTEAFF. The CDR3 nucleotides read TGCGCCAGCAGCATCAGGACAGGGGGTGGGAACACTGAAGCTTTCTTT. Looking up the rest from reference TRBV5-1 and TRBJ1-1 gives the full variable domain: KAGVTQTPRYLIKTRGQQVTLSCSPISGHRSVSWYQQTPGQGLQFLFEYFSETQRNKGNFPGRFSGRQFSNSRSEMNVSTLELGDSALYLCASSIRTGGGNTEAFFGQGTRLTVV.

The genes are TRBV19 and TRBJ1-5; possibly TRBD1 for D (6 bases). The V gene's germline CDR1 is LNHDA and CDR2 SQIVND (reference sequence). Trimming pared 10 bases from V and 7 bases from J, leaving 17 bases between. The CDR3 has 13 residues. In nucleotides, the CDR3 is TGTGCCACAGGGGTTGGGGGTTGGCAGCCCCAGCATTTT. It translates to CATGVGGWQPQHF. The full variable domain, with the rest looked up from reference TRBV19 and TRBJ1-5, is DGGITQSPKYLFRKEGQNVTLSCEQNLNHDAMYWYRQDPGQGLRLIYYSQIVNDFQKGDIAEGYSVSREKKESFPLTVTSAQKNPTAFYLCATGVGGWQPQHFGDGTRLSIL.

V is TRBV14 and J is TRBJ2-3; 12 nucleotides line up with TRBD2. The CDR3 is made up of 15 amino acids. CDR1 is SGHDN and CDR2 is FVKESK in the germline V gene. The V segment lost 4 bases and the J segment 4 bases; nucleotides outside the gene matches: 3. In DNA, the CDR3 is TGTGCCAGCAGCCGACTAGCGGGGGTGGCAGATACGCAGTATTTT. Encoded protein: CASSRLAGVADTQYF.

The rearrangement uses TRBV28 and TRBJ2-5; TRBD2 agrees at 8 bases. This CDR3 comprises 16 residues. The V segment lost 5 bases and the J segment 1 base; nucleotides outside the gene matches: 9. In germline, CDR1 is MDHEN, CDR2 SYDVKM. CDR3 residues: CASSPVAGTIQETQYF. CDR3 nucleotides: TGTGCCAGCAGTCCCGTAGCGGGGACCATCCAAGAGACCCAGTACTTC.

This clone was counted between two and nine times. This chain connects TRBV19 to TRBJ2-7, with D perhaps matching TRBD2 (6 bases). Trimming took 4 bases from V and 3 from J, leaving 10 bases between them. The CDR3 extends over 13 amino acids. Germline lookup yields CDR1 LNHDA and CDR2 SQIVND (reference sequence). The CDR3 sequence is CASSTLGGYEQYF. Written as DNA, the CDR3 is TGTGCCAGTAGTACCCTGGGAGGCTACGAGCAGTACTTC.

The chain employs TRBV19 and TRBJ1-2; 12 nucleotides line up with TRBD1. Germline trimming cut 9 bases from V and 4 bases from J; bases unmatched to any gene: 6. CDR3 length: 14 amino acids. Germline CDR1 is LNHDA and CDR2 is SQIVND (reference sequence). CDR3 amino acids: CASHGTGGVYGYTF. CDR3 nucleotides: TGTGCCAGCCACGGGACAGGGGGCGTCTATGGCTACACCTTC.

The J gene is TRBJ1-1, the V gene TRBV7-3; 8 bases fit TRBD1. CDR1 and CDR2 from the germline V gene are SGHTA and FQGTGA. The CDR3 loop spans 16 amino acids. V gave up 1 base and J gave up 0 bases; unmatched junction bases: 4. The CDR3, as DNA: TGTGCCAGCAGCTTAAAAGCAGGGGGCTTGAACACTGAAGCTTTCTTT. Its translation is CASSLKAGGLNTEAFF.

A note on this clone: An end of the junction does not agree with germline; a read error may underlie this. J is TRBJ2-1 and V is TRBV6-1, with 7 bases matching TRBD2. Per germline, CDR1 MNHNS and CDR2 SASEGT. The CDR3 length is 13 residues. In nucleotides, the CDR3 is TGTGCCAGCAGTGAAACATGGGGGGGGACTGTCCTCTTC. It translates to CASSETWGGTVLF.

This clone has just a few counts. Here the CDR3 DNA reads TGTGCCAGCAGTCCCGGGGGACAGGGTGGCACTGAAGCTTTCTTT. This gives the protein CASSPGGQGGTEAFF. The V gene is TRBV11-2, the J gene TRBJ1-1; 9 nucleotides line up with TRBD1. Germline CDR1 and CDR2: SGHAT and FQNNGV. The junction had 9 bases not matched to a gene; V was cut back by 6 bases and J by 4 bases. The CDR3 has 15 residues.

This chain links TRBV19 with TRBJ1-5; 7 bases fit TRBD1. CDR3 length: 14 amino acids. Unmatched junction bases numbered 6, after V lost 7 bases and J lost 3 bases. CDR1 and CDR2 from the germline V gene are LNHDA and SQIVND (reference sequence). CDR3 DNA: TGTGCCAGTACGAACAGGGGTTCCAATCAGCCCCAGCATTTT. Its translation is CASTNRGSNQPQHF.

This clone was seen a handful of times. V is TRBV19 and J is TRBJ1-5; no definite D call. The germline V and J ends were trimmed by 5 bases and 6 bases, with 11 bases remaining between them. CDR1 is LNHDA, CDR2 SQIVND, per germline (reference sequence). The CDR3 is 13 amino acids. The CDR3 coding sequence is TGTGCCAGTAGTGAGCGTCGAGGTCAGCCCCAGCATTTT. Translated, it gives CASSERRGQPQHF.

This clone was seen a few times. The chain employs TRBV11-1 and TRBJ1-5; 8 bases match TRBD1. Trimming took 5 bases from V and 11 from J; bases not matched to a gene: 17. This CDR3 contains 16 residues. Germline V gene lookup returns CDR1 SGHAT and CDR2 FQDESV (reference sequence). Here the CDR3 reads CASSPYTGTGPSAQHF. CDR3 DNA: TGTGCCAGCAGCCCGTACACCGGGACAGGCCCTTCTGCCCAGCATTTT.

The rearrangement joins TRBV28 to TRBJ1-6; D gene uncertain. Trimming took 5 bases from V and 8 from J, leaving 7 bases between them. This CDR3 is built from 12 residues. The germline gives CDR1 MDHEN, CDR2 SYDVKM. The CDR3 DNA sequence: TGTGCCAGCAGTGAGGAGGATTCACCCCTCCACTTT. Amino acids: CASSEEDSPLHF. Together with reference TRBV28 and TRBJ1-6, the CDR3 gives the full variable domain: DVKVTQSSRYLVKRTGEKVFLECVQDMDHENMFWYRQDPGLGLRLIYFSYDVKMKEKGDIPEGYSVSREKKERFSLILESASTNQTSMYLCASSEEDSPLHFGNGTRLTVT.

The chain links TRBV27 to TRBJ2-7; 9 bases are a match to TRBD1. Looked up from germline, CDR1 is MNHEY and CDR2 is SMNVEV (reference sequence). V shed 5 bases and J 3 bases; nucleotides not matched to a gene: 8. The CDR3 covers 15 residues. The DNA of the CDR3 is TGTGCCAGCAGTAGAACCGGGACAGGGTTCTACGAGCAGTACTTC. It codes for CASSRTGTGFYEQYF.